This T cell receptor beta chain was sequenced for a study of shared clonotypes between healthy human individuals. The CDR3 is 14 amino acids. Germline V gene lookup returns CDR1 MDHEN and CDR2 SYDVKM. Losses at the gene ends were 6 bases for V and 3 bases for J; bases not matched to a gene: 6. Using immunoSEQ multiplex PCR, the repertoire was profiled, and TCRdb retains in-frame clones only, with some absent. This sample has under 2,000,000 clones; about 94% occur once, and the top ten carry roughly 1.2%. Naive CD8 isolation took CD45RO-negative cells positively selected for CCR7 and excluded terminally differentiated effector memory CD45RA+ cells.

The receptor's source is a man aged 18 to 30 in good health. V and J are TRBV28 and TRBJ1-1; 8 nucleotides line up with TRBD1. Source material: naive CD8+ T cells sorted from blood. In DNA form, the CDR3 reads TGTGCCAGCAGAGGCTGGACAGGGCACACTGAAGCTTTCTTT. This sequence encodes CASRGWTGHTEAFF.